The 25 T cell receptor beta chains listed next were all sequenced from one sample in a study of blood T cell repertoires in COVID-19. Assay used: immunoSEQ multiplex PCR; TCRdb lists only in-frame clones, some missing. This sample carries more than 200,000 clones, over 65% of them seen once, and the ten largest clones take approximately 2.5%. Sequencing was carried out using peripheral blood. The receptor set was obtained from a woman aged 70-85 years with active or convalescent COVID-19.

As DNA, the CDR3 is TGCGCCAGCAGCCAAGATTTGCGGAGGGTGCAGTACTTC. This translates into CASSQDLRRVQYF. The J gene is TRBJ2-7, the V gene TRBV4-3; weak D call: TRBD2 (6 bases). V was pared by 0 bases and J by 9 bases, with 12 bases between. Germline CDR1 is LGHNA and CDR2 is YSLEER. This CDR3 region has 13 residues.

The chain couples TRBV7-9 to TRBJ1-2; D gene uncertain. CDR3 length: 15 residues. Germline CDR1 is SEHNR and CDR2 is FQNEAQ (reference sequence). The ends were cut back, 2 bases at V and 1 base at J, with 11 bases in the middle. CDR3 protein: CASSLFGVGNYGYTF. CDR3 coding DNA: TGTGCCAGCAGCTTATTCGGGGTTGGTAACTATGGCTACACCTTC. The full variable domain, rest sourced from reference TRBV7-9 and TRBJ1-2, is DTGVSQNPRHKITKRGQNVTFRCDPISEHNRLYWYRQTLGQGPEFLTYFQNEAQLEKSRLLSDRFSAERPKGSFSTLEIQRTEQGDSAMYLCASSLFGVGNYGYTFGSGTRLTVV.

This chain joins TRBV7-9 and TRBJ2-7, with D perhaps matching TRBD2 (5 bases). Germline loops: CDR1 SEHNR, CDR2 FQNEAQ (reference sequence). The V and J ends lost 4 bases and 2 bases respectively, with 18 bases between them. The CDR3 has 16 residues. DNA of the CDR3: TGTGCCAGCAGCTCAAGGCGGGCAGGCCCAGCCTACGAGCAGTACTTC. Encoded protein: CASSSRRAGPAYEQYF.

This clone has more than one count but fewer than ten. V gene TRBV28 combines with J gene TRBJ1-5; D might be TRBD1 (6 bases). From germline, CDR1 is MDHEN and CDR2 SYDVKM. Trimming took 3 bases from V and 3 from J, leaving 12 bases between them. This CDR3 is built from 15 residues. CDR3 coding DNA: TGTGCCAGCAGTTTCGGTAACAGGGCCAATCAGCCCCAGCATTTT. Translating gives CASSFGNRANQPQHF.

The chain is built from TRBV6-7 and TRBJ1-5; D is possibly TRBD1 (6 bases). TRBV6-7 is given ORF status, its function remaining uncertain. The CDR3 has 15 residues. The V end was cut by 4 bases, the J end by 4 bases, with 14 bases between. The DNA of the CDR3 is TGTGCCAGCAGTTCCGGACAGCCCCCGAATCAGCCCCAGCATTTT. Protein sequence: CASSSGQPPNQPQHF.

The rearrangement links TRBV11-2 to TRBJ1-1, with 10 bases lining up with TRBD1. Germline lookup yields CDR1 SGHAT and CDR2 FQNNGV. J was trimmed by 11 bases and V by 3 bases; bases with no gene match: 6. The CDR3 contains 13 residues. CDR3 nucleotide sequence: TGTGCCAGCAGCTTGACAGGGGGCCCCGGGGCTTTCTTT. Translated, it gives CASSLTGGPGAFF.

The chain links TRBV15 to TRBJ2-5, with D maybe TRBD1 (6 bases). Germline loops: CDR1 LNHNV, CDR2 YYDKDF (reference sequence). The V and J ends lost 7 bases and 0 bases respectively, with 15 bases between them. The CDR3 spans 15 residues. CDR3 in amino acids: CATNEEQGNQETQYF. The CDR3 DNA reads as TGTGCCACCAATGAGGAACAGGGAAACCAAGAGACCCAGTACTTC.

This chain uses TRBV5-6 with TRBJ1-5, with D perhaps TRBD1 (6 bases). The length of the CDR3 is 14 residues. Per the germline V gene, CDR1 is SGHDT and CDR2 is YYEEEE. The ends were cut back, 4 bases at V and 7 bases at J, with 15 bases in the middle. CDR3 in amino acids: CASSRRGGSQPQHF. In nucleotides, the CDR3 is TGTGCCAGCAGCCGCAGGGGTGGGAGCCAGCCCCAGCATTTT.

This clone was recorded once. The chain joins TRBV2 to TRBJ1-6, with D maybe TRBD1 (5 bases). Between the trimmed V and J ends, which lost 1 base and 9 bases, there was a span of 10 bases. Germline V gives CDR1 SNHLY, CDR2 FYNNEI. The CDR3 spans 14 residues. The CDR3 sequence: CASSEEGRGSPLHF. The CDR3 DNA follows: TGTGCCAGCAGTGAAGAGGGGAGGGGTTCACCCCTCCACTTT.

This clone was picked up one time. The chain carries TRBV12-3 or TRBV12-4 and TRBJ2-3; D uncertain. This CDR3 region has 12 residues. V was shortened by 3 bases and J by 4 bases, with 5 bases between the two germline ends. The CDR3 is CASSFGPDTQYF. CDR3 nucleotides: TGTGCCAGCAGTTTTGGGCCAGATACGCAGTATTTT.

The table lists this clone with many counts. The chain couples TRBV12-3 or TRBV12-4 to TRBJ1-5; D remains ambiguous. This CDR3 spans 12 amino acids. Trimming shortened V by 8 bases and J by 6 bases, and 11 bases separated the two germline ends. CDR3 sequence (DNA): TGTGCCAGCGCCCTTTCAGGTCAGCCCCAGCATTTT. Amino acid sequence: CASALSGQPQHF.

This clone was observed a few times. This rearrangement joins TRBV18 to TRBJ1-1; D not certain. The germline gives CDR1 KGHSH, CDR2 LQKENI. Trimming took 3 bases from V and 0 from J, leaving 14 bases between them. The CDR3 has 16 residues. CDR3 in DNA: TGTGCCAGCTCACCTCTCGAGGGCATCATGAACACTGAAGCTTTCTTT. Amino acid sequence: CASSPLEGIMNTEAFF.

Comments on this clone: Other DNA sequences in this sample translate to the same CDR3. The chain uses TRBV11-2 and TRBJ2-5; 11 bases line up with TRBD2. In germline, CDR1 is SGHAT, CDR2 FQNNGV. The CDR3 covers 15 residues. Trimming cost V 4 bases and J 2 bases; bases outside gene matches: 3. CDR3 coding DNA: TGTGCCAGCAGCTCCCTAGCGGGAGGACAAGAGACCCAGTACTTC. This translates into CASSSLAGGQETQYF.

This chain links TRBV4-3 with TRBJ1-2; 7 nucleotides line up with TRBD1. V shed 0 bases and J 3 bases; nucleotides not matched to a gene: 7. This CDR3 region has 16 residues. The germline gives CDR1 LGHNA, CDR2 YSLEER. CDR3 sequence reads: CASSQDPQGEYYGYTF. For the CDR3, the DNA is TGCGCCAGCAGCCAAGATCCCCAGGGGGAATACTATGGCTACACCTTC.

V and J are TRBV5-4 and TRBJ1-2; the match to TRBD1 covers 7 bases. The CDR3 is 16 amino acids. Trimming removed 3 bases from V and 1 base from J; junction bases left unmatched: 9. Germline V gene lookup returns CDR1 SGHNT and CDR2 YYREEE (reference sequence). CDR3 residues: CASSSYRDSNNYGYTF. In DNA, the CDR3 is TGTGCCAGCAGCTCTTACCGGGACAGTAATAACTATGGCTACACCTTC.

In nucleotides, the CDR3 is TGTGCCAGCAGACCCCTGGGGGGTCATACGCAGTATTTT. Its translation is CASRPLGGHTQYF. The V gene is TRBV6-5, the J gene TRBJ2-3; tentatively, D is TRBD2 (6 bases). Germline lookup yields CDR1 MNHEY and CDR2 SVGAGI. There are 13 residues in the CDR3. V was cut by 6 bases and J by 7 bases, with 14 bases left in between.

This chain joins TRBV2 and TRBJ1-6; 9 bases align to TRBD1. This CDR3 is 17 amino acids long. V shed 4 bases, J shed 7 bases, and the junction held 11 bases outside the gene matches. Germline-derived CDR1 and CDR2 are SNHLY and FYNNEI. The CDR3 sequence: CASSARVPGTGNSPLHF. The CDR3 bases are TGTGCCAGCAGTGCACGCGTTCCCGGGACAGGGAATTCACCCCTCCACTTT.

The chain employs TRBV7-8 and TRBJ1-5; no reliable D call. V gave up 5 bases and J gave up 3 bases, with 11 bases separating them. Looked up from germline, CDR1 is SGHVS and CDR2 is FQNEAQ. The CDR3 has 14 residues. The CDR3 DNA reads TGTGCCAGCAGCCCAACTAATCTCAATCAGCCCCAGCATTTT. This codes for CASSPTNLNQPQHF.

The chain combines TRBV11-2 with TRBJ2-7, with 7 bases lining up with TRBD2. Germline V gene lookup returns CDR1 SGHAT and CDR2 FQNNGV. V shed 0 bases and J 3 bases; nucleotides not matched to a gene: 2. This CDR3 comprises 14 residues. CDR3 amino acids: CASSLEGGGYEQYF. CDR3 in DNA: TGTGCCAGCAGCTTAGAGGGCGGGGGCTACGAGCAGTACTTC.

V usage is TRBV5-1 and J usage is TRBJ2-1; perhaps TRBD1 as D (5 bases). V was clipped by 0 bases and J by 1 base, with 14 bases between them. Per the germline V gene, CDR1 is SGHRS and CDR2 is YFSETQ. CDR3 length: 17 residues. CDR3 DNA: TGCGCCAGCAGCTTGGCCCTTAGGGGCAGGTCCTACAATGAGCAGTTCTTC. It codes for CASSLALRGRSYNEQFF.

In its sample, this clone was seen a few times. The chain carries TRBV19 and TRBJ2-7; 8 positions match TRBD1. Losses at the gene ends were 0 bases for V and 9 bases for J; bases not matched to a gene: 10. CDR1 and CDR2 from the germline V gene are LNHDA and SQIVND (reference sequence). The CDR3 contains 15 residues. CDR3 DNA sequence: TGTGCCAGTAGTATAGATGGGCCAGGGGGCCTCGTGCAGTACTTC. It translates to CASSIDGPGGLVQYF.

V and J are TRBV20-1 and TRBJ1-1, with 7 bases aligning to TRBD1. CDR3 length: 15 amino acids. Unmatched junction bases numbered 10, after V lost 3 bases and J lost 3 bases. Germline values: CDR1 DFQATT, CDR2 SNEGSKA (reference sequence). CDR3: CSASIVGGEYTEAFF. The DNA for the CDR3 is TGCAGTGCTAGTATTGTAGGGGGCGAGTACACTGAAGCTTTCTTT.

V gene TRBV7-9 combines with J gene TRBJ2-7, with TRBD2 matching over 7 bases. The CDR3 consists of 18 residues. Germline V gene sequence: CDR1 SEHNR, CDR2 FQNEAQ (reference sequence). V dropped 1 base and J dropped 0; count of bases not matched to a gene: 12. CDR3 region: CASSLDRWGGESSYEQYF. In DNA, the CDR3 is TGTGCCAGCAGCTTAGACCGGTGGGGAGGGGAATCCTCCTACGAGCAGTACTTC. The whole variable domain, remainder taken from reference TRBV7-9 and TRBJ2-7, is DTGVSQNPRHKITKRGQNVTFRCDPISEHNRLYWYRQTLGQGPEFLTYFQNEAQLEKSRLLSDRFSAERPKGSFSTLEIQRTEQGDSAMYLCASSLDRWGGESSYEQYFGPGTRLTVT.

The rearrangement links TRBV6-2 or TRBV6-3 to TRBJ1-5; D is ambiguous. The CDR3 is 14 amino acids. The V end lost 6 bases, the J end lost 0 bases, and 9 bases lay between the germline ends. Germline CDR1 reads MNHEY; CDR2 reads SVGEGT. CDR3 coding DNA: TGTGCCAGCAGCGGGAGTTATAGCAATCAGCCCCAGCATTTT. This gives the protein CASSGSYSNQPQHF.

The CDR3 region has the DNA TGTGCCACCAGCAGAGTCAGGGGAGATAACTATGGCTACACCTTC. It encodes CATSRVRGDNYGYTF. V is TRBV15 and J is TRBJ1-2; the D gene is possibly TRBD1 (6 bases). The CDR3 consists of 15 residues. Germline loops: CDR1 LNHNV, CDR2 YYDKDF (reference sequence). V lost 1 base and J lost 1, with 10 bases in between.